This T cell receptor (beta chain) stems from a study of blood T cell repertoires in COVID-19. Looking at the study overall: Specimens from acute and convalescent COVID-19 originated in the United States, Italy and Spain. Sample material is recorded as cDNA or gDNA derived from T cells, B-cell-depleted T cells, or PBMCs.

In the authors' workflow: Estimates of nucleated cell counts were drawn from the amplification of reference gene primers. Produced via immunoSEQ multiplex PCR; TCRdb's table is partial and in-frame only. V, J and clone size were drawn from that table, and D and trimming were deduced from the DNA. The top ten hold approximately 6.1% of the sample, which has approximately 140,000 clones, over 80% seen once. After removal of 2 bases from V and 4 bases from J, the junction contained 3 bases not matched to a gene. The CDR3 loop spans 15 amino acids. Germline-derived CDR1 and CDR2 are SGHKS and YYEKEE (reference sequence).

Sequencing input: peripheral blood. This clonotype originated in a man aged 80 or over with acute or convalescent COVID-19. The gene calls are TRBV5-5 and TRBJ2-7, with 13 bases fitting TRBD2. The CDR3 nucleotides read TGTGCCAGCAGCTTAACTAGCGGGGGGGCGTACGAGCAGTACTTC. Translating it yields CASSLTSGGAYEQYF.